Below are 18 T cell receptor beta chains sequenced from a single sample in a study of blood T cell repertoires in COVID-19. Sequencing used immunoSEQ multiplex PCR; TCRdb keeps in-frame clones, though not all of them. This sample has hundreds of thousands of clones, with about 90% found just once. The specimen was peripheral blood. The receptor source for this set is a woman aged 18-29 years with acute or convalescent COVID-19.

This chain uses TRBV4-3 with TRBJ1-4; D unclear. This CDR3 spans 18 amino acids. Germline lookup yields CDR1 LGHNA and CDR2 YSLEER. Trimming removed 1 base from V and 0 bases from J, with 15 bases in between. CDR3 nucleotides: TGCGCCAGCAGCCAAGGTTCCTCAGGACTTGCAACTAATGAAAAACTGTTTTTT. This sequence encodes CASSQGSSGLATNEKLFF.

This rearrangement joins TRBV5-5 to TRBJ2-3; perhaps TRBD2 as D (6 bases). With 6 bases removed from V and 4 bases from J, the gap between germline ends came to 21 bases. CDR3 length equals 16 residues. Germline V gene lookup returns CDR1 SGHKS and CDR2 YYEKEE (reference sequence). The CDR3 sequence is CASTPGVGGLPDTQYF. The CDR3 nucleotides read TGTGCCAGCACCCCCGGGGTAGGAGGGCTCCCAGATACGCAGTATTTT.

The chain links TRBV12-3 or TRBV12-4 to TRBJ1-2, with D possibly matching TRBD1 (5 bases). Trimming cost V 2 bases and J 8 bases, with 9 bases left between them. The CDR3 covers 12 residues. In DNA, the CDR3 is TGTGCCAGCAGTTTAAGTCAGGGAGGCTACACCTTC. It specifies CASSLSQGGYTF.

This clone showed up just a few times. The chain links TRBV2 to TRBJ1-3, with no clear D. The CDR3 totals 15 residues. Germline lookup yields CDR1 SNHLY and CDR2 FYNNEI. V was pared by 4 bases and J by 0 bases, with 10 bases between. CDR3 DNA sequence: TGTGCCAGCAGTGCGGTCAGACTCTCTGGAAACACCATATATTTT. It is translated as CASSAVRLSGNTIYF.

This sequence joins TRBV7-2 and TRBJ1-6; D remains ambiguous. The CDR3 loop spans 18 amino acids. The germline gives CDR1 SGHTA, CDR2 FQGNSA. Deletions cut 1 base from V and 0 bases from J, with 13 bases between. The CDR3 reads CASSLGPNPSSYNSPLHF. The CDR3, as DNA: TGTGCCAGCAGCTTAGGCCCAAACCCCAGCTCCTATAATTCACCCCTCCACTTT.

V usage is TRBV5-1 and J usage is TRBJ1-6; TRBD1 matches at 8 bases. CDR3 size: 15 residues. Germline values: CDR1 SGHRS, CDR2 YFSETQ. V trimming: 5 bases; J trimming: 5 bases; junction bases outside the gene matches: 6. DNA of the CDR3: TGCGCCAGCAGAAGAGACAGGGGAAATAATTCACCCCTCCACTTT. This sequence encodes CASRRDRGNNSPLHF.

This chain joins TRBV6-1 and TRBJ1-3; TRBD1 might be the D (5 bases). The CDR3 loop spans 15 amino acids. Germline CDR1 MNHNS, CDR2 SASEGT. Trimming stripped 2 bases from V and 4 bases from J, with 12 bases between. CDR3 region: CASSETRVGGNTIYF. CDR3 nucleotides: TGTGCCAGCAGTGAAACCAGGGTTGGGGGAAACACCATATATTTT.

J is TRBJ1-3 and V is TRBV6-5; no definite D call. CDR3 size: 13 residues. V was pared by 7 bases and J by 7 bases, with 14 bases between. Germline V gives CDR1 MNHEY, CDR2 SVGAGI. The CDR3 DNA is TGTGCCAGCAAAACTCCCTGGGAGAACACCATATATTTT. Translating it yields CASKTPWENTIYF.

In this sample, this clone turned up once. CDR3 loop: CASSFRQATDTQYF. The DNA of the CDR3 is TGTGCCAGCAGCTTCCGACAGGCCACAGATACGCAGTATTTT. This chain uses TRBV5-6 with TRBJ2-3; the D gene is possibly TRBD1 (6 bases). Germline V CDR1 and CDR2: SGHDT, YYEEEE. The CDR3 covers 14 residues. The V end lost 2 bases, the J end lost 2 bases, and 9 bases lay between the germline ends.

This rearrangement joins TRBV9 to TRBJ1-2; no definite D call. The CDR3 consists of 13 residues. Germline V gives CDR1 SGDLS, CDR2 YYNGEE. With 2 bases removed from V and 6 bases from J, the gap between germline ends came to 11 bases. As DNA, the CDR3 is TGTGCCAGCAGCGTTCTTTCGGGGAATGGCTACACCTTC. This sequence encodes CASSVLSGNGYTF.

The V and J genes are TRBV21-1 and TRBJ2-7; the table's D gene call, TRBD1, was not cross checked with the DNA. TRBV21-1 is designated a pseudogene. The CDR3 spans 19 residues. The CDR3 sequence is CASNGHRAGAKSTRYEQYF. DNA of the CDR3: TGTGCCAGCAACGGCCACCGGGCAGGGGCCAAATCCACAAGATACGAGCAGTACTTC.

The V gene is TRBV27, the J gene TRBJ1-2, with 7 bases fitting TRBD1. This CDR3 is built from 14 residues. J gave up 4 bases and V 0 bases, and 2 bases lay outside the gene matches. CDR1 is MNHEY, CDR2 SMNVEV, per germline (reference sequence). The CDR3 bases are TGTGCCAGCAGTTTATCAGGGGGCCTCTATGGCTACACCTTC. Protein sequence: CASSLSGGLYGYTF.

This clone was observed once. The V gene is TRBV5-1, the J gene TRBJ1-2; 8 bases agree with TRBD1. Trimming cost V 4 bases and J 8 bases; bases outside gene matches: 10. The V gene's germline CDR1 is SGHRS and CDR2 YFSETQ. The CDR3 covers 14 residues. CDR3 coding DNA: TGCGCCAGCAGCCCGCGCATCGGACAGGGCGGCTACACCTTC. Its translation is CASSPRIGQGGYTF.

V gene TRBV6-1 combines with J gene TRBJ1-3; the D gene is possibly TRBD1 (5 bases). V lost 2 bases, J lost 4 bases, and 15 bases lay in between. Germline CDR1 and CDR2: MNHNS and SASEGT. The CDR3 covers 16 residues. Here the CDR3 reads CASSESFETAGNTIYF. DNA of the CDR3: TGTGCCAGCAGTGAATCGTTTGAGACAGCAGGAAACACCATATATTTT.

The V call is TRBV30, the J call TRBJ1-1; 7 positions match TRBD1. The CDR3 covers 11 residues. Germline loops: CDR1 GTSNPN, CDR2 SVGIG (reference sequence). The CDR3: CAGDRNTEAFF. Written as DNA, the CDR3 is TGTGCTGGGGACAGGAACACTGAAGCTTTCTTT. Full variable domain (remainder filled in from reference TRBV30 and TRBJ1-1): SQTIHQWPATLVQPVGSPLSLECTVEGTSNPNLYWYRQAAGRGLQLLFYSVGIGQISSEVPQNLSASRPQDRQFILSSKKLLLSDSGFYLCAGDRNTEAFFGQGTRLTVV.

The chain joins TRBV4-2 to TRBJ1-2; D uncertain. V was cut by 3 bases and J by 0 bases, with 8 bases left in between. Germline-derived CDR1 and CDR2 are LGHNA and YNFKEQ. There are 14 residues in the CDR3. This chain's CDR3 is CASSHSPPNYGYTF. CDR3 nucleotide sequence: TGTGCCAGCAGCCATTCCCCTCCTAACTATGGCTACACCTTC.

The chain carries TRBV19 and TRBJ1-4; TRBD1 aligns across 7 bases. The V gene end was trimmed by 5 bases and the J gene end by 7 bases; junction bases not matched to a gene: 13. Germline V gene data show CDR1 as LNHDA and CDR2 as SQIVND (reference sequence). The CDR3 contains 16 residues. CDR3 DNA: TGTGCCAGTAGTCCCCTAAAGGGACAGATCGGTGAAAAACTGTTTTTT. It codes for CASSPLKGQIGEKLFF. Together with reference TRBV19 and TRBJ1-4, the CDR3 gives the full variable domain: DGGITQSPKYLFRKEGQNVTLSCEQNLNHDAMYWYRQDPGQGLRLIYYSQIVNDFQKGDIAEGYSVSREKKESFPLTVTSAQKNPTAFYLCASSPLKGQIGEKLFFGSGTQLSVL.

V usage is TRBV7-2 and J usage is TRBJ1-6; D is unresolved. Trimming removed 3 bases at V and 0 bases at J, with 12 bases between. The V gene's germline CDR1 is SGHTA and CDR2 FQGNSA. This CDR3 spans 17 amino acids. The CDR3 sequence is CASSFEAVSSYNSPLHF. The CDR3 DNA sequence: TGTGCCAGCAGCTTTGAGGCAGTGAGCTCCTATAATTCACCCCTCCACTTT.